This T cell receptor beta chain was identified in a study of blood T cell repertoires in COVID-19. Study context: The United States, Italy and Spain supplied acute and convalescent COVID-19 samples. PBMCs, B-cell-depleted T cells, or T cells were the source of the cDNA or gDNA that made up the material.

Original handling: Reference gene primer amplification gave estimated nucleated cell counts. The data were produced by immunoSEQ multiplex PCR, yet TCRdb's version contains in-frame clones alone and is incomplete. The V and J calls and clone size come from that table; D and trimming were worked out from the DNA. The sample carries approximately 150,000 clones, approximately 90% recorded once. The CDR3 has 14 amino acids. Germline CDR1 is SGDLS and CDR2 is YYNGEE. Trimming shortened V by 5 bases and J by 4 bases, and 15 bases separated the two germline ends. This clone was seen more than once but under ten times.

Sequencing was carried out using peripheral blood. J is TRBJ2-5 and V is TRBV9; tentative D call: TRBD1 (5 bases). The clonotype was recovered from a woman between 45 and 60 years old with acute or convalescent COVID-19. CDR3 residues: CASSKGPLGETQYF. In DNA form, the CDR3 reads TGTGCCAGCAGTAAGGGGCCGTTAGGAGAGACCCAGTACTTC.